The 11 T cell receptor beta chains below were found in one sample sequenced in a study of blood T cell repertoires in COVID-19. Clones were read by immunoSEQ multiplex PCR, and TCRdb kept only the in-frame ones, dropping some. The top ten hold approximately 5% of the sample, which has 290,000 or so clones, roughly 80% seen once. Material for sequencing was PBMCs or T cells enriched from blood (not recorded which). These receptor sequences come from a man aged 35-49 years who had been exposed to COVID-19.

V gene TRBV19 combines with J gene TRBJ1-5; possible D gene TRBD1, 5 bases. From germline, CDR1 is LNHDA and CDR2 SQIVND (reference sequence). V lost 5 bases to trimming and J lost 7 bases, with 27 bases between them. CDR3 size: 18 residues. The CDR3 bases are TGTGCCAGTAGTGGAACTACGGGACTGGGTAGGTTCGGCCAGCCCCAGCATTTT. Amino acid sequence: CASSGTTGLGRFGQPQHF.

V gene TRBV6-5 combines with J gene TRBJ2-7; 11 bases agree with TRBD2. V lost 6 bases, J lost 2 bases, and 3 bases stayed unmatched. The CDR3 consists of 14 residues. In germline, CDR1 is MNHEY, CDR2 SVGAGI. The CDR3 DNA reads TGTGCCAGCAGAGTAGCGGGAGGGCCCTACGAGCAGTACTTC. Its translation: CASRVAGGPYEQYF.

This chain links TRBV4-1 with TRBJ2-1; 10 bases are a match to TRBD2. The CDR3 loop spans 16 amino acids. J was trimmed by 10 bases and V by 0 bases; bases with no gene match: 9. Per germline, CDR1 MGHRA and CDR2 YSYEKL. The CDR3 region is CASSQEWLAGDREQFF. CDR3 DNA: TGCGCCAGCAGCCAAGAATGGCTAGCGGGGGACCGAGAGCAGTTCTTC.

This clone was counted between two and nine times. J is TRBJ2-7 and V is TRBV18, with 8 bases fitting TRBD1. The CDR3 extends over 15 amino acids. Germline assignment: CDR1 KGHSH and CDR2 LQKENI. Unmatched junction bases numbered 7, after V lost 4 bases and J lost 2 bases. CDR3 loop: CASSRDRLATYEQYF. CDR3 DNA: TGTGCCAGCTCACGGGACAGGTTGGCAACCTACGAGCAGTACTTC.

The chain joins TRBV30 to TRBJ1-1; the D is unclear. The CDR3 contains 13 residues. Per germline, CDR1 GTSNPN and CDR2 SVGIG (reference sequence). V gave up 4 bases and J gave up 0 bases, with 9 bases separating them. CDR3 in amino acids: CAWKDRVNTEAFF. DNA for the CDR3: TGTGCCTGGAAGGATCGGGTGAACACTGAAGCTTTCTTT.

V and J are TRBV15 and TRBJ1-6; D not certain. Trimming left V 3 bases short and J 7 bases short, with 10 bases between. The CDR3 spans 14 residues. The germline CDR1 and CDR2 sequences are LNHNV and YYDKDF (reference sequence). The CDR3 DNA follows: TGTGCCACCAGCAGGGGCTTCGAGAATTCACCCCTCCACTTT. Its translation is CATSRGFENSPLHF.

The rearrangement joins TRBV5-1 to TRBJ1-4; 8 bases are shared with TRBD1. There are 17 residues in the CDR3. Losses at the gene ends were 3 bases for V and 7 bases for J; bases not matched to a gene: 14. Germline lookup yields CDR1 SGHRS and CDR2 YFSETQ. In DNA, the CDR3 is TGCGCCAGCAGCTCCTGGGGGACGGGACAGGATGGTGAAAAACTGTTTTTT. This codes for CASSSWGTGQDGEKLFF.

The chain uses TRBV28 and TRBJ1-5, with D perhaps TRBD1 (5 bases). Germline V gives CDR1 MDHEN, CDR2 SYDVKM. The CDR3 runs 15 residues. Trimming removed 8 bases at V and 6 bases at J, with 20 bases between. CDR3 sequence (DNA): TGTGCCAGCTCCTTGGGGGGTCTACAATTTCAGCCCCAGCATTTT. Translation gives CASSLGGLQFQPQHF.

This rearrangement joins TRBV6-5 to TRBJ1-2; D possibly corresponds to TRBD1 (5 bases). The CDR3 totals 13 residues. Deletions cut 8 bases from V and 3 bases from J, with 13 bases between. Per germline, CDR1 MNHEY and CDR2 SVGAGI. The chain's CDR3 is CASVGGPDYGYTF. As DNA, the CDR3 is TGTGCCAGCGTGGGGGGTCCCGACTATGGCTACACCTTC.

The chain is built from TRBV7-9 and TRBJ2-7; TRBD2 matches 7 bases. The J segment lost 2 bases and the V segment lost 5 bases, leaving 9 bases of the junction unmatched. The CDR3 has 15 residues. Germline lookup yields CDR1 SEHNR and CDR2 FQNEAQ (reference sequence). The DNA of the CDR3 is TGTGCCAGCAGCCCAACGACTAGCTGGACCTACGAGCAGTACTTC. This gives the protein CASSPTTSWTYEQYF.

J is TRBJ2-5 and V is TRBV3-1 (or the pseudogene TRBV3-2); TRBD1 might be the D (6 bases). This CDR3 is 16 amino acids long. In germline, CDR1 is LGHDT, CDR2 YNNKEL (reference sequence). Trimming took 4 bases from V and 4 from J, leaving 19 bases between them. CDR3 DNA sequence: TGTGCCAGCAGCCCATCGCGGACAGACCCGGGAGAGACCCAGTACTTC. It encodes CASSPSRTDPGETQYF.